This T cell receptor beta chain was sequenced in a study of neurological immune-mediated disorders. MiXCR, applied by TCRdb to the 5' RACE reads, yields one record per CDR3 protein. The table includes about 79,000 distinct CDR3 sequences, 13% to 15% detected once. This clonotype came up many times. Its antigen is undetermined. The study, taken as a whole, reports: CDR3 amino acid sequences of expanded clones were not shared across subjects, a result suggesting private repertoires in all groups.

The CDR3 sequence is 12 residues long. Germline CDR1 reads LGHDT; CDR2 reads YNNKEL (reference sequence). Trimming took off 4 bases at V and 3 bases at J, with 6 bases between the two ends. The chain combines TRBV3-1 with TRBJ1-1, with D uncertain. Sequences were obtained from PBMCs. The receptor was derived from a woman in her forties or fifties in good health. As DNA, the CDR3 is TGTGCCAGCAGCCGTGGAGACACTGAAGCTTTCTTT. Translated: CASSRGDTEAFF.